The present T cell receptor beta chain was sequenced within a study of cytotoxic CD8 clonotypes in ibrutinib-treated CLL. Study information: The group held 10 to 11 relapsed/refractory and around 15 treatment-naive patients, with under 18 IGHV unmutated. Response samples came after a median roughly 11 months of treatment, range 6 to 36. Recorded responses included around 24 partial and 2 complete; following median 68 months, approximately 15 stayed remitted and some 12 progressed.

With 2 bases removed from V and 11 bases from J, the gap between germline ends came to 16 bases. Per germline, CDR1 MGHRA and CDR2 YSYEKL. The CDR3 loop spans 15 amino acids. Sequencing was performed with immunoSEQ multiplex PCR; in TCRdb, only in-frame clones are kept and a portion is missing. The table lists tens of thousands of clones, about 70% of them singletons. The sequence was obtained from a human donor with chronic lymphocytic leukemia. The sequencing used PBMCs, collected after 12 months of ibrutinib treatment. V and J are TRBV4-1 and TRBJ1-6; perhaps TRBD1 as D (5 bases). DNA of the CDR3: TGCGCCAGCAGCCAACTGGGGTCTCACAGGCCACCCCTCCACTTT. Translation gives CASSQLGSHRPPLHF.